The 16 T cell receptor beta chains below come from one sample, sequenced in a study of cytomegalovirus exposure and HLA in healthy donors. Vbeta (60) and Jbeta (13) primers were used in the PCR. Repertoires were generated with immunoSEQ multiplex PCR, while TCRdb's copy carries only in-frame clones and drops some. The table includes 150,000 to 200,000 clones, over 80% detected once. Material: PBMCs. Every receptor here comes from a male donor in good health and CMV-seropositive.

V usage is TRBV5-1 and J usage is TRBJ2-7; 11 bases map to TRBD2. In germline, CDR1 is SGHRS, CDR2 YFSETQ. The CDR3 loop spans 15 amino acids. The J segment lost 4 bases and the V segment lost 0 bases, leaving 3 bases of the junction unmatched. The CDR3 region is CASSLAASGRYEQYF. CDR3 sequence (DNA): TGCGCCAGCAGCTTGGCCGCTAGCGGGAGGTACGAGCAGTACTTC.

The table lists this clone with a few counts. An end of the junction differs from the germline gene, which may be a read error. This rearrangement joins TRBV7-4 to TRBJ2-7, with D uncertain. The CDR3 runs 10 residues. Germline-derived CDR1 and CDR2 are SGHVT and SQSDAQ. For the CDR3, the DNA is TGTGCCAGCAGCTTATTGGTCCCCAGGTTC. Translating gives CASSLLVPRF.

This chain joins TRBV28 and TRBJ1-1, with 8 positions matching TRBD1. The CDR3 sequence is 12 residues long. Germline assignment: CDR1 MDHEN and CDR2 SYDVKM. Trimming took 5 bases from V and 12 from J; bases not matched to a gene: 8. The CDR3 region has the DNA TGTGCCAGCAGTGAACCGGGACAGGTACCTTTCTTT. This translates into CASSEPGQVPFF.

The V and J genes are TRBV19 and TRBJ2-2; D remains unclear. Germline V lookup: CDR1 LNHDA, CDR2 SQIVND (reference sequence). This CDR3 is 16 amino acids long. V was trimmed by 5 bases and J by 5 bases, leaving 18 bases between them. The CDR3 DNA sequence: TGTGCCAGTAGTCGGTCCGGCAGGCTGGGTACCGGGGAGCTGTTTTTT. This codes for CASSRSGRLGTGELFF.

This clone was seen once. This chain links TRBV13 with TRBJ2-5; 9 bases align to TRBD2. Germline V gene lookup returns CDR1 PRHDT and CDR2 FYEKMQ (reference sequence). There are 20 residues in the CDR3. Germline trimming cut 4 bases from V and 2 bases from J; bases unmatched to any gene: 20. The CDR3 nucleotides read TGTGCCAGCAGCTCATCCGGGGGGGGTTCTAGCGGGATAGAGCAAGAGACCCAGTACTTC. Amino acid sequence: CASSSSGGGSSGIEQETQYF. Variable domain in full (rest from reference TRBV13 and TRBJ2-5): AAGVIQSPRHLIKEKRETATLKCYPIPRHDTVYWYQQGPGQDPQFLISFYEKMQSDKGSIPDRFSAQQFSDYHSELNMSSLELGDSALYFCASSSSGGGSSGIEQETQYFGPGTRLLVL.

V gene TRBV6-1 combines with J gene TRBJ1-1; tentatively, D is TRBD1 (5 bases). This CDR3 comprises 14 residues. Germline CDR1 and CDR2: MNHNS and SASEGT. Trimming left V 6 bases short and J 2 bases short, with 13 bases between. For the CDR3, the DNA is TGTGCCAGCAGGGGGTTGGGGGGTAACACTGAAGCTTTCTTT. This encodes CASRGLGGNTEAFF.

This chain links TRBV5-1 with TRBJ1-4; 7 bases match TRBD1. CDR1 and CDR2 from the germline V gene are SGHRS and YFSETQ. The CDR3 consists of 14 residues. The trim removed 3 bases at V and 7 bases at J, leaving 6 bases unmatched. The CDR3 nucleotides read TGCGCCAGCAGCTCCGGGACAGCGAGTGAAAAACTGTTTTTT. It encodes CASSSGTASEKLFF.

The chain carries TRBV7-3 and TRBJ1-2; the D gene is possibly TRBD1 (5 bases). The CDR3 extends over 14 amino acids. From germline, CDR1 is SGHTA and CDR2 FQGTGA. V lost 1 base and J 3 bases, leaving 9 bases between the germline ends. The CDR3 loop is CASSLRRGDYGYTF. CDR3 in DNA: TGTGCCAGCAGCTTAAGACGGGGGGACTATGGCTACACCTTC.

This chain joins TRBV30 and TRBJ1-5, with 7 positions matching TRBD1. V was clipped by 4 bases and J by 3 bases; unmatched bases: 3. Germline V lookup: CDR1 GTSNPN, CDR2 SVGIG (reference sequence). CDR3 length equals 13 residues. The CDR3 DNA follows: TGTGCCTGGACGGACAGGATCAATCAGCCCCAGCATTTT. Its translation is CAWTDRINQPQHF.

This chain uses TRBV6-1 with TRBJ2-5; 7 bases match TRBD2. The germline CDR1 and CDR2 sequences are MNHNS and SASEGT. The ends lost 1 base at V and 2 bases at J; junction bases unmatched: 7. The CDR3 contains 16 residues. The CDR3 sequence: CASSEGLTSFQETQYF. In nucleotides, the CDR3 is TGTGCCAGCAGTGAAGGTCTGACTAGCTTTCAAGAGACCCAGTACTTC.

In DNA form, the CDR3 reads TGTGCCAGCAGCCAAGACCTTCCTCGTAGCGATGAGCAGTTCTTC. Encoded protein: CASSQDLPRSDEQFF. V is TRBV14 and J is TRBJ2-1, with a tentative D call TRBD2 (5 bases). This CDR3 contains 15 residues. V shed 0 bases and J shed 8 bases, with 14 bases lying between them. Germline V lookup: CDR1 SGHDN, CDR2 FVKESK.

This clone was observed once. The chain employs TRBV7-9 and TRBJ2-3; TRBD2 matches 9 bases. V dropped 6 bases and J dropped 4; count of bases not matched to a gene: 5. The CDR3 is made up of 14 amino acids. Germline V lookup: CDR1 SEHNR, CDR2 FQNEAQ (reference sequence). DNA for the CDR3: TGTGCCAGCAGGCCGGGACTAGCCTCAGATACGCAGTATTTT. It codes for CASRPGLASDTQYF.

This chain connects TRBV6-6 to TRBJ2-7, with 7 bases aligning to TRBD1. Germline loops: CDR1 MNHNY, CDR2 SVGAGI (reference sequence). This CDR3 spans 15 amino acids. J was trimmed by 0 bases and V by 7 bases; bases with no gene match: 9. The CDR3, as DNA: TGTGCCAGCACCAGGACGGACAGGCACTCCTACGAGCAGTACTTC. Amino acids: CASTRTDRHSYEQYF.

This clone occurred a few times. The chain carries TRBV27 and TRBJ2-1; 9 bases are shared with TRBD2. V lost 10 bases, J lost 2 bases, and 6 bases stayed unmatched. The CDR3 is made up of 14 amino acids. CDR1 and CDR2 (germline): MNHEY, SMNVEV (reference sequence). This CDR3 is CATFSGSAYNEQFF. CDR3 nucleotides: TGTGCCACCTTTAGCGGGAGCGCCTACAATGAGCAGTTCTTC.

The rearrangement links TRBV13 to TRBJ2-1, with D hard to call. Germline V gives CDR1 PRHDT, CDR2 FYEKMQ (reference sequence). V was clipped by 6 bases and J by 8 bases, with 14 bases between them. The CDR3 runs to 13 residues. CDR3 sequence (DNA): TGTGCCAGCAGTTCCAGGCTTACGGATGAGCAGTTCTTC. Translated, it gives CASSSRLTDEQFF.

The V call is TRBV28, the J call TRBJ2-7; TRBD2 agrees at 15 bases. The CDR3 has 16 residues. Germline V CDR1 and CDR2: MDHEN, SYDVKM. The ends lost 7 bases at V and 3 bases at J; junction bases unmatched: 7. CDR3 DNA: TGTGCCAGCATCAGCGAGGGACTAGCGGGAGGCTACGAGCAGTACTTC. Its protein is CASISEGLAGGYEQYF. The variable domain in full, with the rest retrieved from reference TRBV28 and TRBJ2-7, is DVKVTQSSRYLVKRTGEKVFLECVQDMDHENMFWYRQDPGLGLRLIYFSYDVKMKEKGDIPEGYSVSREKKERFSLILESASTNQTSMYLCASISEGLAGGYEQYFGPGTRLTVT.